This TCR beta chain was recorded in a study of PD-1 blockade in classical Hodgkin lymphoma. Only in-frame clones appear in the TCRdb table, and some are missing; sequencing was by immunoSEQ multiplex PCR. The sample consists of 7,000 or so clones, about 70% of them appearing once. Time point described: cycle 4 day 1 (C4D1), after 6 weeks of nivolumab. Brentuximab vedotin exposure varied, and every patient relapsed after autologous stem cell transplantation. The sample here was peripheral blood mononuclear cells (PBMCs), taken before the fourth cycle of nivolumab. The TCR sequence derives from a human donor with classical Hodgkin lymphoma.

The CDR3 region is CASSLGARTNTGELFF. CDR3 bases: TGTGCCAGCAGTCTCGGGGCCCGAACGAACACCGGGGAGCTGTTTTTT. The chain joins TRBV28 to TRBJ2-2, with D possibly being TRBD1 or TRBD2 (5 bases each). CDR3 size: 16 residues. V dropped 5 bases and J dropped 0 bases, with 13 bases sitting between them. Germline V lookup: CDR1 MDHEN, CDR2 SYDVKM.